The clone carrying this T cell receptor (beta chain) was found a few times. What it binds is not known. These data originate in a study of blood T cells in healthy people across ages. Study-level points and caveats: Naive T cell percentage by flow cytometry tracked strongly with beta diversity.

With a J-beta primer mix and a sample-barcoded 5' primer, a second PCR ran about 6 to 11 cycles. Any given sample supplied a minimum of 2.5 million CDR3-containing paired-end reads. In TCRdb, the 5' RACE reads were re-called with MiXCR into one record per CDR3 protein. In the table there are roughly 680,000 distinct CDR3 sequences, over 20% of which are singletons. The CDR3 runs to 19 residues. Germline trimming cut 1 base from V and 4 bases from J; bases unmatched to any gene: 19. Looked up from germline, CDR1 is DFQATT and CDR2 is SNEGSKA (reference sequence). Total RNA extraction produced at least 6 micrograms (per sample) for the study.

Input material: blood. V and J are TRBV20-1 and TRBJ2-7, with TRBD1 matching over 10 bases. The clonotype was recovered from a man aged 65 to 79 in good health. DNA of the CDR3: TGCAGTGCTAGAGCGTCCCCGGGACAGGGGTCGAAACTTTTATACGAGCAGTACTTC. Amino acid sequence: CSARASPGQGSKLLYEQYF.